This T cell receptor (beta chain) was found in a study of beta chain features in type 1 diabetes. Study-level results: People with Type 1 diabetes carried modestly yet significantly shorter TCRB CDR3s in all four CD4+ subsets. PCR may have favored shorter templates equally in patients and controls.

All of the isolated RNA was reverse transcribed, so expressed TCRB transcripts were sequenced. Measured with immunoSEQ multiplex PCR; TCRdb has only the in-frame clones, and not every one. The sample yields 600,000 or so clones, approximately 13% seen once. This CDR3 region has 13 residues. Germline V gene sequence: CDR1 MNHNS, CDR2 SASEGT. V was clipped by 5 bases and J by 4 bases, with 9 bases between them. This clone was picked up a small number of times. The antigen is undetermined. The V and J genes are TRBV6-1 and TRBJ2-1; D unclear. The source is a man aged 25 to 40 with type 1 diabetes. Material: naive CD4+ T cells from blood. In DNA form, the CDR3 reads TGTGCCAGCAGTAGGGATACTTACAATGAGCAGTTCTTC. It specifies CASSRDTYNEQFF.